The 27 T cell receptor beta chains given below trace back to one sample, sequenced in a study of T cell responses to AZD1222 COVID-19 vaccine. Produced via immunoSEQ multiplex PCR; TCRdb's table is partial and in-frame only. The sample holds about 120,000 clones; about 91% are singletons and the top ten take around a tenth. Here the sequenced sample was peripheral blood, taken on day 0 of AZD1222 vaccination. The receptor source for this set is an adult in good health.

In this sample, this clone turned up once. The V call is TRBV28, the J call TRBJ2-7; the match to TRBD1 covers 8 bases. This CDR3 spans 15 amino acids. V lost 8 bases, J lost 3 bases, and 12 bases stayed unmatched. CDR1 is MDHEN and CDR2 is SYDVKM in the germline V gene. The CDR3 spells CASHFLGQVVYEQYF. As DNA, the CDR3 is TGTGCCAGCCACTTCTTGGGACAGGTCGTCTACGAGCAGTACTTC.

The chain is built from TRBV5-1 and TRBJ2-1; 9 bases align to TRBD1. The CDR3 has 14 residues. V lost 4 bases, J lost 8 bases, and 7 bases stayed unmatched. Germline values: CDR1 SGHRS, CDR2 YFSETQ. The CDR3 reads CASSNSDRGHEQFF. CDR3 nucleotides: TGCGCCAGCAGCAATTCGGACAGGGGTCATGAGCAGTTCTTC.

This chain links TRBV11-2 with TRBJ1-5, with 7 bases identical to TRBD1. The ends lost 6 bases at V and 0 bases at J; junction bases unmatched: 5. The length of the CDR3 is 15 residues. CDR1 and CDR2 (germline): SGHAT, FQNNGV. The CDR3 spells CASSYRGYSNQPQHF. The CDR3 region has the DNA TGTGCCAGCAGTTACAGGGGTTATAGCAATCAGCCCCAGCATTTT.

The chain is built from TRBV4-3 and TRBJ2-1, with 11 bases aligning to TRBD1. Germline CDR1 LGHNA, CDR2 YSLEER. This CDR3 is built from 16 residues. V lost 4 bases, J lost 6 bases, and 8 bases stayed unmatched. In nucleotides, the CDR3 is TGCGCCAGCAGCCGTTCGACCGGGACAGGGGGCAATGAGCAGTTCTTC. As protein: CASSRSTGTGGNEQFF.

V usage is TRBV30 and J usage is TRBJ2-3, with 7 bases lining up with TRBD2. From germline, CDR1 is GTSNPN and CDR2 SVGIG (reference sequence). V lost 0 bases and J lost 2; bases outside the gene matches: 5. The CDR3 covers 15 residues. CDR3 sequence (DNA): TGTGCCTGGAGTGTTGGGCTAGCGGACACAGATACGCAGTATTTT. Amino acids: CAWSVGLADTDTQYF.

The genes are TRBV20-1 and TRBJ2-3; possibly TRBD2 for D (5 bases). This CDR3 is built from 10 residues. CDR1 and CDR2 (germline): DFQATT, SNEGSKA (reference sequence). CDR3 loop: CSGGTDTQYF. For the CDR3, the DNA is TGCAGCGGGGGCACAGATACGCAGTATTTT.

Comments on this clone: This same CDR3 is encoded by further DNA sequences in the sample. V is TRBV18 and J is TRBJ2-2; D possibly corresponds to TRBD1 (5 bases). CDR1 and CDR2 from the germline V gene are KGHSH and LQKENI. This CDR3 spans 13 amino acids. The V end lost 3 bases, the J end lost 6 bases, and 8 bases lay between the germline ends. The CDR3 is CASSPDRSGELFF. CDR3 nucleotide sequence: TGTGCCAGCTCACCCGACAGATCCGGGGAGCTGTTTTTT. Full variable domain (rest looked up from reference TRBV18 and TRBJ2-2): NAGVMQNPRHLVRRRGQEARLRCSPMKGHSHVYWYRQLPEEGLKFMVYLQKENIIDESGMPKERFSAEFPKEGPSILRIQQVVRGDSAAYFCASSPDRSGELFFGEGSRLTVL.

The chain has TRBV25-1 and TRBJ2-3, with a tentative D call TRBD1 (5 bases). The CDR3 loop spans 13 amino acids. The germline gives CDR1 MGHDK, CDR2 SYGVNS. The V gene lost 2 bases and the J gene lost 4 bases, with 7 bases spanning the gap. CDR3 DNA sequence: TGTGCCAGCAGTGAACCCAGGGCAGATACGCAGTATTTT. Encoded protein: CASSEPRADTQYF.

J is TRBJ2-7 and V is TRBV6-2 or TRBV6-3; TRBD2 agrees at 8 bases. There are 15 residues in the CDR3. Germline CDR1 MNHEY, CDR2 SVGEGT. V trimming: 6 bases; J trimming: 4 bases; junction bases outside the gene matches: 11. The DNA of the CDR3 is TGTGCCAGCAGCCCGTCGGGGGGGGGAAGATACGAGCAGTACTTC. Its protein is CASSPSGGGRYEQYF.

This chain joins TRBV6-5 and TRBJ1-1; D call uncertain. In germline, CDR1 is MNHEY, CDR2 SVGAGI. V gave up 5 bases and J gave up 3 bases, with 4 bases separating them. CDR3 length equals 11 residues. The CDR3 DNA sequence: TGTGCCAGCAGTATATACACTGAAGCTTTCTTT. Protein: CASSIYTEAFF.

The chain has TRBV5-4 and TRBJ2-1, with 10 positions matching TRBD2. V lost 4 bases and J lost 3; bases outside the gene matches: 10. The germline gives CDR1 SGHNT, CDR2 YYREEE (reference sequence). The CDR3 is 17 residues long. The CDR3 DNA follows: TGTGCCAGCAGCCGGGGGAGCGGGAGGGCCGTCTACAATGAGCAGTTCTTC. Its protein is CASSRGSGRAVYNEQFF.

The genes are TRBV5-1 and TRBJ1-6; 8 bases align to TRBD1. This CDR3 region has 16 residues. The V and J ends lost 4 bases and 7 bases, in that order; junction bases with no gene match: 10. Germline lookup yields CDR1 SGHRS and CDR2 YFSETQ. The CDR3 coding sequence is TGCGCCAGCAGCCCCCGGGCCCAGGGGGCGAATTCACCCCTCCACTTT. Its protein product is CASSPRAQGANSPLHF.

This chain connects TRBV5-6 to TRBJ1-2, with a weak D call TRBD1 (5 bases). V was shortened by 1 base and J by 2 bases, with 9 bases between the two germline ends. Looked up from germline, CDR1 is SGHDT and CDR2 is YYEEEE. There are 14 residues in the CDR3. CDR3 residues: CASSLWSGNYGYTF. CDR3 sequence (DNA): TGTGCCAGCAGCTTGTGGTCAGGGAACTATGGCTACACCTTC.

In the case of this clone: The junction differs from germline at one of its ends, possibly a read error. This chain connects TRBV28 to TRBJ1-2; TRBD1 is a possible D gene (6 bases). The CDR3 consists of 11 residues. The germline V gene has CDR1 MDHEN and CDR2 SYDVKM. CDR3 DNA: TGTGCCAGCAGAGCCGCGGACAGCTGGGGCTTC. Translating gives CASRAADSWGF.

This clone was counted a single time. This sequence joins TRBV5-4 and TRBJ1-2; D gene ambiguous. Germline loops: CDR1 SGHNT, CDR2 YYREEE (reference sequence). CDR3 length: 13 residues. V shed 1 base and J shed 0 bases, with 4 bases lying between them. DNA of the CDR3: TGTGCCAGCAGCTTGAGAGCTAACTATGGCTACACCTTC. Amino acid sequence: CASSLRANYGYTF.

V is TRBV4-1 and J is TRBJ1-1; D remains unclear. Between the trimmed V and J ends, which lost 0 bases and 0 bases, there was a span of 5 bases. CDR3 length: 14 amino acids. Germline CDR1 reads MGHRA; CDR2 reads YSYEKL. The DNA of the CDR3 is TGCGCCAGCAGCCAAGAATGGATGAACACTGAAGCTTTCTTT. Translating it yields CASSQEWMNTEAFF.

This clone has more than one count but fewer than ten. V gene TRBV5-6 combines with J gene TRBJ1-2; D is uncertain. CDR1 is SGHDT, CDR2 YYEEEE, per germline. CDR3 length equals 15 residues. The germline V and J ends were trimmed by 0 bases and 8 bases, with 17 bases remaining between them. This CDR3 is CASSLAFLEVGGYTF. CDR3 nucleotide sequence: TGTGCCAGCAGCTTGGCCTTCCTGGAGGTTGGCGGCTACACCTTC. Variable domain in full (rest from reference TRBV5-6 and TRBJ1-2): DAGVTQSPTHLIKTRGQQVTLRCSPKSGHDTVSWYQQALGQGPQFIFQYYEEEERQRGNFPDRFSGHQFPNYSSELNVNALLLGDSALYLCASSLAFLEVGGYTFGSGTRLTVV.

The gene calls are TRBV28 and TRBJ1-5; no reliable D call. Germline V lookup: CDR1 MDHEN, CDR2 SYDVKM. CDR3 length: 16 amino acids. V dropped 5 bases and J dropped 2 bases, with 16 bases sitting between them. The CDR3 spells CASSPYNTRGNQPQHF. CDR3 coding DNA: TGTGCCAGCAGTCCCTATAATACGCGGGGCAATCAGCCCCAGCATTTT.

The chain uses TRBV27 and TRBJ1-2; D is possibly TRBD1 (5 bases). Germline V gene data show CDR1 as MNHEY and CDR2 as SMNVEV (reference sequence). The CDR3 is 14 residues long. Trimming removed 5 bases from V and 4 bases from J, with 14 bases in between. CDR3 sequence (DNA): TGTGCCAGCAGTCAGGCAGGAGGGGTCTATGGCTACACCTTC. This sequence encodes CASSQAGGVYGYTF.

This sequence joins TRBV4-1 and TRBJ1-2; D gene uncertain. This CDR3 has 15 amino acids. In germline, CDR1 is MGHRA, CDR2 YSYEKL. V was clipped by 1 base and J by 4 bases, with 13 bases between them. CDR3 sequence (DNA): TGCGCCAGCAGCCAAGGGCTCACCCAGCCCTATGGCTACACCTTC. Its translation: CASSQGLTQPYGYTF.

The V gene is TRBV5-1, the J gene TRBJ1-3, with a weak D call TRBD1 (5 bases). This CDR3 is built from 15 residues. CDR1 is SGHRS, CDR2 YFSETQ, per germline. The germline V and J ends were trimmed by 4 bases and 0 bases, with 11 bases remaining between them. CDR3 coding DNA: TGCGCCAGCAGCCCCGGACATGTCTCTGGAAACACCATATATTTT. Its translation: CASSPGHVSGNTIYF.

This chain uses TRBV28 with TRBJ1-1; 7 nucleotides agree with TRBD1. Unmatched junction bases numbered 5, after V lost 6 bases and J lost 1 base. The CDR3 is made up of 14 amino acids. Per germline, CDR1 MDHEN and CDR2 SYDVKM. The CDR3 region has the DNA TGTGCCAGCAGCCCCCGGACAGGGAACACTGAAGCTTTCTTT. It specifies CASSPRTGNTEAFF.

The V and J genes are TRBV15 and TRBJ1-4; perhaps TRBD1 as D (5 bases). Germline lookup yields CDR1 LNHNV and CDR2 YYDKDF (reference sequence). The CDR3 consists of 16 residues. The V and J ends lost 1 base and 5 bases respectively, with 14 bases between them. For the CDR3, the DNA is TGTGCCACCAGCAGAGGGGAGCAGGGTCGGAATGAAAAACTGTTTTTT. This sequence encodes CATSRGEQGRNEKLFF. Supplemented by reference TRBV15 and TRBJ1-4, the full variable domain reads DAMVIQNPRYQVTQFGKPVTLSCSQTLNHNVMYWYQQKSSQAPKLLFHYYDKDFNNEADTPDNFQSRRPNTSFCFLDIRSPGLGDTAMYLCATSRGEQGRNEKLFFGSGTQLSVL.

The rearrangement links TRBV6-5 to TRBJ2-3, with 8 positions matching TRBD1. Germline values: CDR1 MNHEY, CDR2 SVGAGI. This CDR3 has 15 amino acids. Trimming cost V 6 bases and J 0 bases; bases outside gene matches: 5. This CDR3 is CASRYRGFSTDTQYF. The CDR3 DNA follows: TGTGCCAGCAGATACAGGGGGTTTAGCACAGATACGCAGTATTTT.

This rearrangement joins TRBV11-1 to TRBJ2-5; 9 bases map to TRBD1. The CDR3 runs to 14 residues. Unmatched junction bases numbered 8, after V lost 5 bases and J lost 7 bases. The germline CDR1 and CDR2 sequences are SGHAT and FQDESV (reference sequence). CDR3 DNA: TGTGCCAGCAGCCCGAACAGGGGGCGAGGGACCCAGTACTTC. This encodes CASSPNRGRGTQYF.

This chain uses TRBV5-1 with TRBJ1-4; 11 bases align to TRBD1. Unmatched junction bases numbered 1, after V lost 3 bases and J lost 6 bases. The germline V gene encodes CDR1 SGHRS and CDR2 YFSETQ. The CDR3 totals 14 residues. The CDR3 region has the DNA TGCGCCAGCAGCTGGGACAGGGGGGATGAAAAACTGTTTTTT. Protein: CASSWDRGDEKLFF. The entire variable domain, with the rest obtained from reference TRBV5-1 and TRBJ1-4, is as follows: KAGVTQTPRYLIKTRGQQVTLSCSPISGHRSVSWYQQTPGQGLQFLFEYFSETQRNKGNFPGRFSGRQFSNSRSEMNVSTLELGDSALYLCASSWDRGDEKLFFGSGTQLSVL.

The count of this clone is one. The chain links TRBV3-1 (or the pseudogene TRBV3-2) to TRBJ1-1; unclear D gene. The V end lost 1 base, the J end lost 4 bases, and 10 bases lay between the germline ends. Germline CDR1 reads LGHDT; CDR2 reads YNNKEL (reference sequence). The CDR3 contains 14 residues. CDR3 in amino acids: CASSQGNWGTEAFF. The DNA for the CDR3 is TGTGCCAGCAGCCAAGGAAACTGGGGCACTGAAGCTTTCTTT.